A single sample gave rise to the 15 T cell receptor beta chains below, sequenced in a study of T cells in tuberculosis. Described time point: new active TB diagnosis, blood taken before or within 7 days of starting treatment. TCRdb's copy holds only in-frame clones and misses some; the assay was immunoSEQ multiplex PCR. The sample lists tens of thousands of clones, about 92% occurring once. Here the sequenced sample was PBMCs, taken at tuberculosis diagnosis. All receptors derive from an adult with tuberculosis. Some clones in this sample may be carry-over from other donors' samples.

CDR3 in amino acids: CASSPPATSGSMGDTQYF. The CDR3 nucleotides read TGTGCCAGCTCACCACCAGCTACTAGCGGTTCTATGGGGGATACGCAGTATTTT. The V and J genes are TRBV18 and TRBJ2-3; 8 bases fit TRBD2. The CDR3 totals 18 residues. Germline V gives CDR1 KGHSH, CDR2 LQKENI. V lost 0 bases, J lost 6 bases, and 14 bases stayed unmatched.

In DNA form, the CDR3 reads TGCGCCAGCAGCCAAGGCGGATGGTGGAGGACTGAAGCTTTCTTT. As protein: CASSQGGWWRTEAFF. The chain recombines TRBV4-1 with TRBJ1-1; D not certain. The ends were cut back, 1 base at V and 5 bases at J, with 14 bases in the middle. Per germline, CDR1 MGHRA and CDR2 YSYEKL. The CDR3 runs to 15 residues.

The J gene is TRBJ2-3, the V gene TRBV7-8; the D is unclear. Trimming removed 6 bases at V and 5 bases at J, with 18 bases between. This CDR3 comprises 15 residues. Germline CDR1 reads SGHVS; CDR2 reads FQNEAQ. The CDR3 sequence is CASRAPRLPKDTQYF. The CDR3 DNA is TGTGCCAGCAGAGCTCCGCGACTGCCCAAAGATACGCAGTATTTT.

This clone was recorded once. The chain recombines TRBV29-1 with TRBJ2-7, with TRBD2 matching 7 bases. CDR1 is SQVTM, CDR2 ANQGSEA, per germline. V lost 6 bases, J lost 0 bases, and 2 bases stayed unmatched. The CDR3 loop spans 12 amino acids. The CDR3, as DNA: TGCAGCGTAGGGGAGGGCTCCTACGAGCAGTACTTC. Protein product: CSVGEGSYEQYF.

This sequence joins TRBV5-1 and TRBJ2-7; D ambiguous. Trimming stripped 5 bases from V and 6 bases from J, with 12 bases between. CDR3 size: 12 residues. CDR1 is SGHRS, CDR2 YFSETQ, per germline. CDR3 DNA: TGCGCCAGCAGGTCCCAGGCGCTCGAGCAGTACTTC. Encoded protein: CASRSQALEQYF.

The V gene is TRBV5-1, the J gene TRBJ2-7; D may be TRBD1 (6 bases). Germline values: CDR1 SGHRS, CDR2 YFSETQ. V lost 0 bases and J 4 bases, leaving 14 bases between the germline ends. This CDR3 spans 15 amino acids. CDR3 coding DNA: TGCGCCAGCAGCTTGGGTTCTGGGGGCGGGTACGAGCAGTACTTC. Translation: CASSLGSGGGYEQYF.

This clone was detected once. The CDR3 DNA follows: TGTGCCAGCAGCTTATCGGGGACAACGTTCTTC. Residues: CASSLSGTTFF. The chain is built from TRBV11-2 and TRBJ2-1; TRBD1 is a possible D gene (6 bases). The CDR3 has 11 amino acids. Germline lookup yields CDR1 SGHAT and CDR2 FQNNGV. V gave up 2 bases and J gave up 15 bases, with 11 bases separating them.

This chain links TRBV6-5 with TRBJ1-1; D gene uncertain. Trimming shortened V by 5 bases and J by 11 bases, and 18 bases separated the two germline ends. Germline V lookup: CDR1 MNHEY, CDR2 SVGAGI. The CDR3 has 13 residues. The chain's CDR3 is CASSPTFGVEAFF. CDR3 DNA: TGTGCCAGCAGTCCCACTTTTGGAGTTGAGGCTTTCTTT.

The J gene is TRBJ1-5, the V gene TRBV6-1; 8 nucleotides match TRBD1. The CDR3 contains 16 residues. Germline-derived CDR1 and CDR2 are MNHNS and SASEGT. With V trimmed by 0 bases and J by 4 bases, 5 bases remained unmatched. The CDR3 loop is CASSEARTGRNQPQHF. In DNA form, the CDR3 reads TGTGCCAGCAGTGAAGCACGGACAGGGCGGAATCAGCCCCAGCATTTT.

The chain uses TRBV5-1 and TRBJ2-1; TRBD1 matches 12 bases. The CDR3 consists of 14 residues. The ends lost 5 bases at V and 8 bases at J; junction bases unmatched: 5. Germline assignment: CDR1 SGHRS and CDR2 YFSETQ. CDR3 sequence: CASRGGTGGHEQFF. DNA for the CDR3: TGCGCCAGCAGAGGCGGGACAGGGGGCCATGAGCAGTTCTTC.

The CDR3 sequence is CASSLGGYQPQHF. CDR3 coding DNA: TGCGCCAGCAGCTTAGGAGGGTATCAGCCCCAGCATTTT. The V gene is TRBV5-1, the J gene TRBJ1-5; no clear D gene. V was shortened by 2 bases and J by 5 bases, with 8 bases between the two germline ends. This CDR3 is 13 amino acids long. The germline V gene encodes CDR1 SGHRS and CDR2 YFSETQ.

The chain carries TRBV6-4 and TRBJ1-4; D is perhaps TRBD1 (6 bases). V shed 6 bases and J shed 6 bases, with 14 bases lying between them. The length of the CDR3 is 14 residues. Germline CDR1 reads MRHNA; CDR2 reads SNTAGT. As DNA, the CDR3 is TGTGCCAGCAGCGGCCCAGGGGACCATGAAAAACTGTTTTTT. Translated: CASSGPGDHEKLFF.

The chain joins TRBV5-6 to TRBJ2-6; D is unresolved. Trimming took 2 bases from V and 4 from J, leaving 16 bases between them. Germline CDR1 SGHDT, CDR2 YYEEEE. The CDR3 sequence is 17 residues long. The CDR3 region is CASSFFLGEWGANVLTF. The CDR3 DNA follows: TGTGCCAGCAGCTTCTTCCTCGGAGAGTGGGGGGCCAACGTCCTGACTTTC.

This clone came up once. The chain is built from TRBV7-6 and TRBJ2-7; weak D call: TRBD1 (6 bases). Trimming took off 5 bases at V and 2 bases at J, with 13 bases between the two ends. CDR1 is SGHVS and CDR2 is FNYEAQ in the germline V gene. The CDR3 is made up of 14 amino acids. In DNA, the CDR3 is TGTGCCAGCAGCCCGCTGACAGGCCCCTACGAGCAGTACTTC. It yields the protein CASSPLTGPYEQYF.

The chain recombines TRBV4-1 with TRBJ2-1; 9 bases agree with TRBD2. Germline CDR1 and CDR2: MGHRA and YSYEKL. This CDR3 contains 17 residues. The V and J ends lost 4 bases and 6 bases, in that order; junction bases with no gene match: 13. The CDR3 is CASSPNGAGGSSNEQFF. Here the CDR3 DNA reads TGCGCCAGCAGCCCGAACGGAGCGGGGGGAAGTAGCAATGAGCAGTTCTTC.